This TCR beta chain emerged from a study of T cells in Graves' hyperthyroidism and ophthalmopathy. Study-wide context: Peripheral blood collection took place at initial diagnosis, before any treatment.

The length of the CDR3 is 17 residues. The germline gives CDR1 LGHDT, CDR2 YNNKEL (reference sequence). Trimming took 1 base from V and 10 from J; bases not matched to a gene: 11. Not enrolled were patients with uncontrolled infection, other autoimmune disease, pregnancy or lactation. This clonotype was seen more than once but under ten times. Its antigen is undetermined. TCR beta CDR3 regions were amplified from RNA. Using the HTBI primer set, a first-round RT-PCR was run on the TCR CDR3. TCRdb processed the multiplex PCR reads anew with MiXCR; each CDR3 protein has one entry. The sample records fewer than 400,000 distinct CDR3 sequences, around 15% being singletons. General study points: Within blood appeared most thyroid clonotypes that had expanded above 0.001.

The genes are TRBV3-1 and TRBJ2-1; 12 nucleotides agree with TRBD2. This TCR derives from a man between 50 and 59 years old with Graves' ophthalmopathy. The specimen sequenced was blood. CDR3 nucleotide sequence: TGTGCCAGCAGCCAAGCCTGGCTAGCGGGAGGGCCCGGAGAGCAGTTCTTC. It codes for CASSQAWLAGGPGEQFF.